These T cell receptor beta chains were read from a single sample in a study of CD8 T cells in Susac syndrome. TCRdb independently ran MiXCR on the immunoSEQ multiplex PCR reads; one entry per CDR3 protein. The sample lists about 190,000 distinct CDR3 sequences, approximately 96% occurring once. Sequencing input: CD4+ T cells from PBMCs. These receptors came from a human donor with Susac syndrome. The CDR3 runs from the conserved cysteine through the conserved F or W. Fields, in order: clone size, J gene, D gene, V gene, CDR3 DNA, CDR3 protein. The D gene is left open where the match is weak. Clone size is not always given. Where it is, it says once, few, many or a class for expanded clones.

- | TRBJ2-2 | - | TRBV4-3 | TGCGCCAGCAGCCAGGGGTCGAACACCGGGGAGCTGTTTTTT | CASSQGSNTGELFF
- | TRBJ2-5 | - | TRBV7-9 | TGTGCCAGCAGCTTAGGTGGGCAAGGGACCCAGTACTTC | CASSLGGQGTQYF
once | TRBJ2-2 | TRBD2 | TRBV15 | TGTGCCACCAGCAGAGATGCGGGGGCCGGGGAGCTGTTTTTT | CATSRDAGAGELFF
- | TRBJ1-2 | TRBD1 | TRBV4-3 | TGCGCCAGCAGCCCACAGGGGGCTAGTGAGGACTATGGCTACACCTTC | CASSPQGASEDYGYTF
- | TRBJ2-1 | - | TRBV5-1 | TGCGCCAGCAGCTTGCAGGGCGGGGCCCTCAATGAGCAGTTCTTC | CASSLQGGALNEQFF
- | TRBJ2-5 | - | TRBV20-1 | TGCAGTGCCCTCCCCCCCCTCGGGGGAGAGACCCAGTACTTC | CSALPPLGGETQYF
- | TRBJ1-5 | - | TRBV4-1 | TGCGCCAGCAGCCAAGATGGACCCCCGGACTCCACAGGGTTTTATCCCCAGCATTTT | CASSQDGPPDSTGFYPQHF
- | TRBJ1-6 | TRBD1 | TRBV20-1 | TGCAGTGCTAGCGGTCGGGACAGGGGGATATCCTATAATTCACCCCTCCACTTT | CSASGRDRGISYNSPLHF
- | TRBJ1-5 | - | TRBV24-1 | TGTGCCACCAGTATGGGCGGGAATCAGCCCCAGCATTTT | CATSMGGNQPQHF
- | TRBJ1-1 | - | TRBV3-1 | TGTGCCAGCAGCCAGACAAACGCTGAAGCTTTCTTT | CASSQTNAEAFF
- | TRBJ2-3 | TRBD2 | TRBV6-6 | TGTGCCAGCAGTCCGGGACTAGCCCCCGATACGCAGTATTTT | CASSPGLAPDTQYF
- | TRBJ1-1 | - | TRBV7-3 | TGTGCCAGCAGCTCCGGGAGCTTGAACACTGAAGCTTTCTTT | CASSSGSLNTEAFF